One sample yielded the 29 T cell receptor beta chains listed below, sequenced in a study of blood T cells in healthy people across ages (dated by TCRdb to about 2015). The method was 5' RACE. Sequenced on an Illumina HiSeq 2500. A second PCR of roughly 7 to 11 cycles was performed with a sample-barcoded 5' primer and a J-beta primer mix. The public reads were run again by TCRdb, first through fastp at Q25 and then through MiXCR, and only productive beta chains were kept. Rows matching on CDR3 protein sequence are summarized as one entry with the most common DNA and genes. The sample contains about 680,000 distinct CDR3 sequences, 49% of them found a single time. The ten largest clonotypes hold around 32% of the sample. The specimen was blood. The receptor source for this set is a woman in her sixties or seventies in good health.

This clonotype was seen repeatedly, ten times or more. The CDR3 region is CASSLEGQGRNVLTF. The CDR3 nucleotides are TGCGCCAGCAGCTTGGAAGGACAGGGTAGAAACGTCCTGACTTTC. This sequence joins TRBV5-1 and TRBJ2-6; 8 bases are a match to TRBD1. The CDR3 has 15 residues. Germline V gives CDR1 SGHRS, CDR2 YFSETQ. V dropped 0 bases and J dropped 10; count of bases not matched to a gene: 6.

The chain has TRBV7-2 and TRBJ2-3; tentative D call: TRBD2 (5 bases). Deletions cut 2 bases from V and 4 bases from J, with 13 bases between. Looked up from germline, CDR1 is SGHTA and CDR2 is FQGNSA. This CDR3 is 15 amino acids long. In DNA, the CDR3 is TGTGCCAGCAGCTTACCCCAGCGGTACCCAGATACGCAGTATTTT. Amino acid sequence: CASSLPQRYPDTQYF.

This clonotype was counted a few times. In DNA form, the CDR3 reads TGTGCCAGCAGCCCAGCCGCGAAGAATGAGCAGTTCTTC. Protein sequence: CASSPAAKNEQFF. This chain links TRBV7-9 with TRBJ2-1, with D unresolved. Trimming took off 5 bases at V and 7 bases at J, with 12 bases between the two ends. This CDR3 contains 13 residues. Germline CDR1 reads SEHNR; CDR2 reads FQNEAQ (reference sequence).

This chain joins TRBV2 and TRBJ2-7, with D perhaps TRBD2 (6 bases). V was cut by 6 bases and J by 3 bases, with 12 bases left in between. The CDR3 length is 13 residues. Germline V gives CDR1 SNHLY, CDR2 FYNNEI. The CDR3 coding sequence is TGTGCCAGCAGCCCGGAGGGGTTCTACGAGCAGTACTTC. Translated: CASSPEGFYEQYF. The full variable domain, with the rest looked up from reference TRBV2 and TRBJ2-7, is EPEVTQTPSHQVTQMGQEVILRCVPISNHLYFYWYRQILGQKVEFLVSFYNNEISEKSEIFDDQFSVERPDGSNFTLKIRSTKLEDSAMYFCASSPEGFYEQYFGPGTRLTVT.

The chain recombines TRBV20-1 with TRBJ2-3; D possibly uses TRBD1 or TRBD2 (5 bases each). Trimming took 5 bases from V and 6 from J, leaving 12 bases between them. The CDR3 has 12 residues. Germline loops: CDR1 DFQATT, CDR2 SNEGSKA (reference sequence). The CDR3 sequence: CSAPGAFDTQYF. The CDR3 nucleotides read TGCAGTGCTCCCGGGGCATTCGATACGCAGTATTTT.

CDR3 sequence (DNA): TGTGCCAGCAGCTGGATTCGTGGCGAGCAGTACTTC. It is translated as CASSWIRGEQYF. The chain uses TRBV5-5 and TRBJ2-7; no clear D. The CDR3 loop spans 12 amino acids. Germline assignment: CDR1 SGHKS and CDR2 YYEKEE (reference sequence). V was trimmed by 3 bases and J by 6 bases, leaving 10 bases between them.

The J gene is TRBJ2-3, the V gene TRBV7-8; 9 nucleotides align to TRBD2. The CDR3 contains 15 residues. V was clipped by 2 bases and J by 3 bases; unmatched bases: 3. CDR1 is SGHVS, CDR2 FQNEAQ, per germline. The CDR3: CASSLMSGRTDTQYF. In nucleotides, the CDR3 is TGTGCCAGCAGCTTAATGAGCGGGAGGACAGATACGCAGTATTTT.

The rearrangement links TRBV7-9 to TRBJ2-1; 9 bases align to TRBD2. The J segment lost 7 bases and the V segment lost 5 bases, leaving 6 bases of the junction unmatched. CDR1 SEHNR and CDR2 FQNEAQ come from the germline V gene (reference sequence). The CDR3 consists of 14 residues. The CDR3 sequence is CASSHGTSRNEQFF. Here the CDR3 DNA reads TGTGCCAGCAGCCATGGGACTAGCAGGAATGAGCAGTTCTTC.

The CDR3 reads CSVDAGGGYEQYF. The CDR3 DNA reads as TGCAGCGTTGACGCCGGGGGCGGGTACGAGCAGTACTTC. V and J are TRBV29-1 and TRBJ2-4; D is possibly TRBD1 or TRBD2 (6 bases each). With the DNA end fitting TRBJ2-7 better, the J assignment may be wrong. CDR3 length: 13 residues. Germline V gives CDR1 SQVTM, CDR2 ANQGSEA.

The rearrangement links TRBV5-1 to TRBJ2-7; D could derive from TRBD1 or TRBD2 (5 bases each). V dropped 4 bases and J dropped 5 bases, with 13 bases sitting between them. CDR3 length: 13 residues. The germline gives CDR1 SGHRS, CDR2 YFSETQ. In DNA form, the CDR3 reads TGCGCCAGCAGCACCGGGACGGAGGACGAGCAGTACTTC. Translating it yields CASSTGTEDEQYF.

This clonotype was observed a handful of times. The chain carries TRBV12-3 or TRBV12-4 and TRBJ2-3, with D possibly matching TRBD1 (8 bases). CDR3 length: 15 residues. Trimming stripped 6 bases from V and 5 bases from J, with 18 bases between. The CDR3 bases are TGTGCCAGCAGCAAAACAGGGGGGGGGAGAGATACGCAGTATTTT. It yields the protein CASSKTGGGRDTQYF.

The chain joins TRBV6-5 to TRBJ2-5, with 8 bases fitting TRBD2. The CDR3 is 16 amino acids. V trimming: 4 bases; J trimming: 1 base; junction bases outside the gene matches: 8. CDR1 MNHEY and CDR2 SVGAGI come from the germline V gene. The CDR3, as DNA: TGTGCCAGCAGTTCCCCGACTAGCGTGGTCCAAGAGACCCAGTACTTC. Translating it yields CASSSPTSVVQETQYF.

This clonotype was picked up many times. This rearrangement joins TRBV29-1 to TRBJ1-2; D perhaps matches TRBD1 (6 bases). Germline lookup yields CDR1 SQVTM and CDR2 ANQGSEA. The CDR3 consists of 13 residues. V was pared by 7 bases and J by 2 bases, with 14 bases between. This chain's CDR3 is CSDARGDNYGYTF. CDR3 coding DNA: TGCAGCGACGCCAGGGGTGACAACTATGGCTACACCTTC. The entire variable domain, with the rest obtained from reference TRBV29-1 and TRBJ1-2, is as follows: SAVISQKPSRDICQRGTSLTIQCQVDSQVTMMFWYRQQPGQSLTLIATANQGSEATYESGFVIDKFPISRPNLTFSTLTVSNMSPEDSSIYLCSDARGDNYGYTFGSGTRLTVV.

This clonotype was counted many times. The chain employs TRBV7-8 and TRBJ2-7, with 12 bases identical to TRBD2. Germline V gene data show CDR1 as SGHVS and CDR2 as FQNEAQ. The V gene end was trimmed by 4 bases and the J gene end by 0 bases; junction bases not matched to a gene: 4. There are 16 residues in the CDR3. CDR3 coding DNA: TGTGCCAGCAGCTCCCTGACTAGCGGGAGCTCCTACGAGCAGTACTTC. Translation: CASSSLTSGSSYEQYF. Variable domain in full (rest from reference TRBV7-8 and TRBJ2-7): GAGVSQSPRYKVAKRGQDVALRCDPISGHVSLFWYQQALGQGPEFLTYFQNEAQLDKSGLPSDRFFAERPEGSVSTLKIQRTQQEDSAVYLCASSSLTSGSSYEQYFGPGTRLTVT.

This clonotype has only a few counts. The V and J genes are TRBV20-1 and TRBJ2-7; tentatively, D is TRBD1 (5 bases). The germline gives CDR1 DFQATT, CDR2 SNEGSKA (reference sequence). The germline V and J ends were trimmed by 5 bases and 1 base, with 12 bases remaining between them. CDR3 size: 13 residues. The CDR3 nucleotides read TGCAGTGCTGGCAGGGTAAATTCCTACGAGCAGTACTTC. Its translation: CSAGRVNSYEQYF.

The rearrangement links TRBV29-1 to TRBJ2-7, with 7 bases aligning to TRBD2. The better agreement between TRBJ2-5 and the DNA end casts doubt on the J call. Germline V CDR1 and CDR2: SQVTM, ANQGSEA. The CDR3 covers 13 residues. DNA for the CDR3: TGCAGCGTTGAAGGGGGAGGGGCCGAGACCCAGTACTTC. Its protein is CSVEGGGAETQYF.

J is TRBJ1-6 and V is TRBV3-1; 10 bases map to TRBD1. CDR1 LGHDT and CDR2 YNNKEL come from the germline V gene (reference sequence). CDR3 length: 16 amino acids. Germline trimming cut 0 bases from V and 9 bases from J; bases unmatched to any gene: 5. CDR3 nucleotides: TGTGCCAGCAGCCAAGATTCAGGACAGGGGGTTTCACCCCTCCACTTT. It translates to CASSQDSGQGVSPLHF. The full variable domain, in which reference TRBV3-1 and TRBJ1-6 provide the parts outside the CDR3, is DTAVSQTPKYLVTQMGNDKSIKCEQNLGHDTMYWYKQDSKKFLKIMFSYNNKELIINETVPNRFSPKSPDKAHLNLHINSLELGDSAVYFCASSQDSGQGVSPLHFGNGTRLTVT.

This clonotype was observed a single time. One end of the junction varies from germline; a read error may be responsible. The V and J genes are TRBV20-1 and TRBJ1-5, with 7 bases identical to TRBD1. The CDR3 covers 15 residues. Germline lookup yields CDR1 DFQATT and CDR2 SNEGSKA (reference sequence). CDR3 nucleotide sequence: TGCAGTGCTCAATCTGGACAGGACGTGAATCGGCCCCAGCATTTT. Its translation is CSAQSGQDVNRPQHF.

The CDR3 sequence: CASSPLAGVTVEQFF. As DNA, the CDR3 is TGTGCCAGCAGCCCGCTAGCGGGAGTAACGGTTGAGCAGTTCTTC. This chain uses TRBV7-3 with TRBJ2-1, with TRBD2 matching over 10 bases. The germline V gene has CDR1 SGHTA and CDR2 FQGTGA. With 5 bases clipped from V and 9 bases from J, the junction kept 10 bases outside the gene matches. The CDR3 runs 15 residues.

Concerning this clonotype itself: This sequence may be a read error, since a much larger clone differs from it by one base. CDR3: CSVARGTSADAQYF. The CDR3 DNA is TGCAGCGTTGCCCGGGGTACTAGCGCAGATGCGCAGTATTTT. This rearrangement joins TRBV29-1 to TRBJ2-3; 7 nucleotides agree with TRBD2. Per the germline V gene, CDR1 is SQVTM and CDR2 is ANQGSEA. This CDR3 is 14 amino acids long.

The chain is built from TRBV29-1 and TRBJ1-1, with 8 bases fitting TRBD1. This CDR3 is 13 amino acids long. After removal of 7 bases from V and 5 bases from J, the junction contained 9 bases not matched to a gene. Germline lookup yields CDR1 SQVTM and CDR2 ANQGSEA. The DNA of the CDR3 is TGCAGCGGGGGGACAGGCGGCCTGACTGAAGCTTTCTTT. Its protein is CSGGTGGLTEAFF.

The rearrangement uses TRBV28 and TRBJ2-3, with D uncertain. CDR3 length equals 16 residues. Germline assignment: CDR1 MDHEN and CDR2 SYDVKM. The V end lost 11 bases, the J end lost 2 bases, and 23 bases lay between the germline ends. The CDR3 protein is CAGKVGPLESTDTQYF. The CDR3 DNA follows: TGTGCCGGCAAAGTTGGCCCACTCGAATCCACAGATACGCAGTATTTT.

V gene TRBV5-1 combines with J gene TRBJ1-2, with 7 positions matching TRBD1. The CDR3 contains 15 residues. Losses at the gene ends were 0 bases for V and 12 bases for J; bases not matched to a gene: 14. CDR1 is SGHRS, CDR2 YFSETQ, per germline. CDR3 DNA sequence: TGCGCCAGCAGCTTGGACGTTACAGGGGTCACAGTCGACACCTTC. This codes for CASSLDVTGVTVDTF. Drawing the rest from reference TRBV5-1 and TRBJ1-2, the complete variable domain is KAGVTQTPRYLIKTRGQQVTLSCSPISGHRSVSWYQQTPGQGLQFLFEYFSETQRNKGNFPGRFSGRQFSNSRSEMNVSTLELGDSALYLCASSLDVTGVTVDTFGSGTRLTVV.

The chain combines TRBV2 with TRBJ2-5; D remains ambiguous. TRBJ2-1 explains the end of the DNA better; the J call may be wrong. The CDR3 runs to 14 residues. Germline CDR1 is SNHLY and CDR2 is FYNNEI. The CDR3 region has the DNA TGTGCCAGCAGACTCAGGAGCTCCCAAGAGACCCAGTTCTTC. Its translation: CASRLRSSQETQFF.

This clonotype was seen more than once but under ten times. This chain joins TRBV7-2 and TRBJ2-7, with 11 nucleotides matching TRBD1. V trimming: 3 bases; J trimming: 1 base; junction bases outside the gene matches: 5. The germline CDR1 and CDR2 sequences are SGHTA and FQGNSA. This CDR3 spans 16 amino acids. CDR3 region: CASSFGTGGRSYEQYF. Here the CDR3 DNA reads TGTGCCAGCAGCTTCGGGACAGGGGGTAGGTCCTACGAGCAGTACTTC.

This chain joins TRBV4-2 and TRBJ2-1; 9 bases map to TRBD2. The CDR3 runs to 15 residues. From germline, CDR1 is LGHNA and CDR2 YNFKEQ. Unmatched junction bases numbered 2, after V lost 2 bases and J lost 3 bases. In nucleotides, the CDR3 is TGTGCCAGCAGCCAAAGTAGCGGGGGCTACAATGAGCAGTTCTTC. This translates into CASSQSSGGYNEQFF.

This clonotype was seen only once. The gene calls are TRBV24-1 and TRBJ2-2; D ambiguous. This CDR3 has 12 amino acids. V dropped 4 bases and J dropped 5 bases, with 4 bases sitting between them. Germline-derived CDR1 and CDR2 are KGHDR and SFDVKD. The CDR3 loop is CATSEWTGELFF. As DNA, the CDR3 is TGTGCCACCAGTGAGTGGACCGGGGAGCTGTTTTTT.

The rearrangement uses TRBV20-1 and TRBJ1-6, with 7 bases lining up with TRBD1. The CDR3 spans 12 residues. Trimming took 8 bases from V and 7 from J; bases not matched to a gene: 5. Germline lookup yields CDR1 DFQATT and CDR2 SNEGSKA (reference sequence). The CDR3 DNA reads TGCAGTTCCGGGACAGTGAATTCACCCCTCCACTTT. Translation: CSSGTVNSPLHF.

The V call is TRBV9, the J call TRBJ2-7, with D possibly matching TRBD1 (5 bases). The CDR3 loop spans 14 amino acids. CDR1 is SGDLS and CDR2 is YYNGEE in the germline V gene. V lost 2 bases, J lost 1 base, and 10 bases lay in between. The CDR3 is CASSVQGSSYEQYF. Here the CDR3 DNA reads TGTGCCAGCAGCGTTCAGGGCAGTTCCTACGAGCAGTACTTC.